This T cell receptor beta chain was captured in a study of T-cell memory formation after mild COVID-19. Trimming took 5 bases from V and 7 from J, leaving 13 bases between them. The CDR3 loop spans 13 amino acids. From germline, CDR1 is SGHKS and CDR2 YYEKEE (reference sequence). TCRdb ran MiXCR on the 5' RACE reads and lists one entry per CDR3 protein. The repertoire consists of hundreds of thousands of distinct CDR3 sequences, with roughly 15% occurring once and the leading ten covering 22%. This clonotype was recorded a few times. The TCR was taken from a man between 18 and 29 years old who had mild COVID-19 (a few samples of this study predate the infection). Cell type and time point are not known. This chain connects TRBV5-5 to TRBJ1-5; D gene ambiguous. Sequences were obtained from PBMCs or a T cell subset sorted from them (not recorded which). The CDR3 DNA follows: TGTGCCAGCAGTGGGCCTGATGGGCAGCCCCAGCATTTT. Translated, it gives CASSGPDGQPQHF.